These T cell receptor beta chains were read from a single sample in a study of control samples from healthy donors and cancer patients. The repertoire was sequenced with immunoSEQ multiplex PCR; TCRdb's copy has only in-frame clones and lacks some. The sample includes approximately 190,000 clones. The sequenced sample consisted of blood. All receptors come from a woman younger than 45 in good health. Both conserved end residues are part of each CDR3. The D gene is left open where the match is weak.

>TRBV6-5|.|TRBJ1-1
TGTGCCAGCAGTTACCAATATCGGGATTTTGAAGCTTTCTTT
CASSYQYRDFEAFF
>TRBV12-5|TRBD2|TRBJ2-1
TGTGCTAGTGCAGGACTAGCCGGTGAGCAGTTCTTC
CASAGLAGEQFF
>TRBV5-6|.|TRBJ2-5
TGTGCCAGCAGCTTACGGGGGGCGGACCGGGAGACCCAGTACTTC
CASSLRGADRETQYF
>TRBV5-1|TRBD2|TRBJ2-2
TGCGCCAGCATGGGGGAGGGGAACACCGGGGAGCTGTTTTTT
CASMGEGNTGELFF
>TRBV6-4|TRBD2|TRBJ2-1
TGTGCCAGCAGTGAAGGGACTAGCGGGGGTAATGAGCAGTTCTTC
CASSEGTSGGNEQFF
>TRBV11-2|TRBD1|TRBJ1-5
TGTGCCAGCAGGGAATCGGACAGGGTAAAGGATCAGCCCCAGCATTTT
CASRESDRVKDQPQHF
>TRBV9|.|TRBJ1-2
TGTGCCAGCAGCGTAGATGGGATCTATGGCTACACCTTC
CASSVDGIYGYTF
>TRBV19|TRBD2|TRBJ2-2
TGTGCCAGTGCCCCTATAAAGCGGGGAAACACCGGGGAGCTGTTTTTT
CASAPIKRGNTGELFF
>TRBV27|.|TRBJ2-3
TGTGCCAGCAGTCAGGGCACAGATACGCAGTATTTT
CASSQGTDTQYF
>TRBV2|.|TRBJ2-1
TGTGCCAGCGGTGTACTAGGGACTTCCTACAATGAGCAGTTCTTC
CASGVLGTSYNEQFF
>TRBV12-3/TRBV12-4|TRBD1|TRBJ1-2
TGTGCCAGCAGCCGACAGGGACTCTATGGCTACACCTTC
CASSRQGLYGYTF
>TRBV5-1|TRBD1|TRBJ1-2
TGCGCCAGCAGCTCACAGGGGGTAGTTAATGGCTACACCTTC
CASSSQGVVNGYTF
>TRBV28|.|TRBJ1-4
TGTGCCAGCAGTTTTATCCCCGATTCTAATGAAAAACTGTTTTTT
CASSFIPDSNEKLFF
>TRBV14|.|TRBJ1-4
TGTGCCAGCAGCCAAGTAATCTGGGAACAGAGTAATGAAAAACTGTTTTTT
CASSQVIWEQSNEKLFF
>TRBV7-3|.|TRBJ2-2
TGTGCCAGCAGCTCTATTTGGGGGTGCGGGGAGCTGTTTTTT
CASSSIWGCGELFF
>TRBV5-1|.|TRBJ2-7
TGCGCCAGCAGTCCCGGCAGTTCCTCCTACGAGCAGTACTTC
CASSPGSSSYEQYF
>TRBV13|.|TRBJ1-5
TGTGCCAGCAGCTTAACCCCCAATAGCAATCAGCCCCAGCATTTT
CASSLTPNSNQPQHF
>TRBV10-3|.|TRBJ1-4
TGTGCCATCAGTGACCCCGGGATGGGAGGTGAAAAACTGTTTTTT
CAISDPGMGGEKLFF
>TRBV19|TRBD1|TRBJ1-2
TGTGCCAGTAACGCCGGGACAGGGGACTATGGCTACACCTTC
CASNAGTGDYGYTF
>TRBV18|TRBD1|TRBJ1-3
TGTGCCAGCTCGTCCGACAGGGTCTCTGGAAACACCATATATTTT
CASSSDRVSGNTIYF
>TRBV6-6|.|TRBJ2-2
TGTGCCAGCAGGGGGGTGGTACGCGGCACCGGGGAGCTGTTTTTT
CASRGVVRGTGELFF
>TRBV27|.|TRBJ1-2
TGTGCCAGCAGTTTACAGGGATCCTATGGCTACACCTTC
CASSLQGSYGYTF
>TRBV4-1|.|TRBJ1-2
TGCGCCAGCAGCATTCGGGTAGGGCGGAACGATGGCTACACCTTC
CASSIRVGRNDGYTF
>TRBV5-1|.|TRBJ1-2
TGCGCCAGCAGCTTGATGGCAACTCCCGGGGAATGGGGCTACACCTTC
CASSLMATPGEWGYTF
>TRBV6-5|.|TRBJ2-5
TGTGCCAGCAGTTACTCGAGACGGCAAGAGACCCAGTACTTC
CASSYSRRQETQYF
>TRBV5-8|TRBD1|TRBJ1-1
TGTGCCAGCAGGGGACAGGGGGGGAAGAACACTGAAGCTTTCTTT
CASRGQGGKNTEAFF
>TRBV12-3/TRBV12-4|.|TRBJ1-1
TGTGCCAGCACTACAGCACAGGGAGCTTTCTTT
CASTTAQGAFF
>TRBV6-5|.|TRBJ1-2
TGTGCCAGCAGTTATGGGAGGGGCTATGGCTACACCTTC
CASSYGRGYGYTF
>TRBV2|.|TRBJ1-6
TGTGCCAGCAGTGAAGAGGCGGGGTATAATTCACCCCTCCACTTT
CASSEEAGYNSPLHF
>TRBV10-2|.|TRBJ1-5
TGCGCCAGCAGCATACAAGGGGAGCAGCCCCAGCATTTT
CASSIQGEQPQHF
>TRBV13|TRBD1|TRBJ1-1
TGTGCCAGCAGCCCAGACAGGGGGACTGAAGCTTTCTTT
CASSPDRGTEAFF
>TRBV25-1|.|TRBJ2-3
TGTGCCAGCAGTGAAAAGAAAACGCTCCCCCTTGAAGATACGCAGTATTTT
CASSEKKTLPLEDTQYF
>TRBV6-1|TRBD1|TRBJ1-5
TGTGCCAGCAGTGAACAGGGGGCTAGGCAGCCCCAGCATTTT
CASSEQGARQPQHF
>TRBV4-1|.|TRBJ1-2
TGCGCCAGCAGCCAAGATGGGGCAGGCTATGGCTACACCTTC
CASSQDGAGYGYTF
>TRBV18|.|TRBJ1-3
TGTGCCAGCTCACCAACCGGGCCTCCACTCTCCTCTGGAAACACCATATATTTT
CASSPTGPPLSSGNTIYF
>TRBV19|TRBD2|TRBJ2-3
TGTGCCAGTAGTATTTACGGGGGGGAATCGGATACGCAGTATTTT
CASSIYGGESDTQYF
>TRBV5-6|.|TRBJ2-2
TGTGCCAGCAGCTTTGGCACCGGGGAGCTGTTTTTT
CASSFGTGELFF
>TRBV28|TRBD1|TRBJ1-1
TGTGCCAGCAGTTTGGCCGGGACAGGGGTCACTGAAGCTTTCTTT
CASSLAGTGVTEAFF
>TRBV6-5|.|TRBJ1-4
TGTGCCAGCAGGGGACCGGCTGAAAAACTGTTTTTT
CASRGPAEKLFF
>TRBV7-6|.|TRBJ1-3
TGTGCCAGCAGCTCCGGACAGTTTTCTGGAAACACCATATATTTT
CASSSGQFSGNTIYF
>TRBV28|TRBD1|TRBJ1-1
TGTGCCAGCACCAGGGGGATGTGGACTGAAGCTTTCTTT
CASTRGMWTEAFF
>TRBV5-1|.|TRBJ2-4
TGCGCCAGCAGCTTGAAGGCAGATAATATAGCCAAAAACATTCAGTACTTC
CASSLKADNIAKNIQYF
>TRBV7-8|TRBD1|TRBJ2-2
TGTGCCAGCAGCCCCCGACAGGGGAAGAGCGACACCGGGGAGCTGTTTTTT
CASSPRQGKSDTGELFF
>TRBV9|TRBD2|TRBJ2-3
TGTGCCAGCAGCATTCGGACTAGCGGGGAGAGCACAGATACGCAGTATTTT
CASSIRTSGESTDTQYF
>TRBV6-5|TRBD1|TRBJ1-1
TGTGCCAGCAGTAGTGGGACAGGGGTAACTGAAGCTTTCTTT
CASSSGTGVTEAFF
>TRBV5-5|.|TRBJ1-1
TGTGCCAGCAGCTTGAATGTAGGGAGGAGCACTGAAGCTTTCTTT
CASSLNVGRSTEAFF
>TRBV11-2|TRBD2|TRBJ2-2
TGTGCCAGCAGCTTAGTTGGTGGGGGGGATTACACCGGGGAGCTGTTTTTT
CASSLVGGGDYTGELFF
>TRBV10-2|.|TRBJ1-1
TGCGCCAGCATGGCAAACCTGAACACTGAAGCTTTCTTT
CASMANLNTEAFF
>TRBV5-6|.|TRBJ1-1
TGTGCCAGCAGCTTGGATTGGGGGGCGGTGAACACTGAAGCTTTCTTT
CASSLDWGAVNTEAFF
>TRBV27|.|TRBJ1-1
TGTGCCAGCAGTTACGGTGGCGGGAACACTGAAGCTTTCTTT
CASSYGGGNTEAFF